These 25 T cell receptor beta chains originate from one sample sequenced in a study of cytomegalovirus exposure and HLA in healthy donors. The PCR contained 60 Vbeta and 13 Jbeta primers. Libraries were prepared by immunoSEQ multiplex PCR; TCRdb keeps only in-frame clonotypes and omits some of them. The sample lists roughly 170,000 clones; roughly four fifths were seen once. Sequencing input: PBMCs. These receptors all come from a female donor in good health and CMV-seronegative.

This chain uses TRBV4-2 with TRBJ1-2; the D is unclear. The CDR3 runs 15 residues. Germline CDR1 LGHNA, CDR2 YNFKEQ. The V end was cut by 3 bases, the J end by 5 bases, with 16 bases between. CDR3 sequence reads: CASSHPKEGGYGYTF. The CDR3 DNA reads as TGTGCCAGCAGCCACCCCAAAGAGGGTGGGTATGGCTACACCTTC.

V and J are TRBV4-1 and TRBJ2-7; 9 nucleotides agree with TRBD1. With V trimmed by 0 bases and J by 3 bases, 9 bases remained unmatched. The germline V gene has CDR1 MGHRA and CDR2 YSYEKL. The CDR3 runs to 17 residues. The CDR3 protein is CASSQDGFGTGFYEQYF. The CDR3 DNA reads TGCGCCAGCAGCCAAGATGGTTTCGGGACAGGGTTCTACGAGCAGTACTTC.

The chain recombines TRBV2 with TRBJ1-1; 10 nucleotides line up with TRBD1. The trim removed 4 bases at V and 1 base at J, leaving 9 bases unmatched. CDR1 is SNHLY and CDR2 is FYNNEI in the germline V gene. The CDR3 covers 17 residues. CDR3 protein: CASSGSWDRGRNTEAFF. The CDR3 coding sequence is TGTGCCAGCAGTGGCTCCTGGGACAGGGGTAGGAACACTGAAGCTTTCTTT.

The chain uses TRBV28 and TRBJ2-2, with 8 bases fitting TRBD1. The CDR3 is 15 amino acids. Germline V gene lookup returns CDR1 MDHEN and CDR2 SYDVKM. The trim removed 6 bases at V and 7 bases at J, leaving 10 bases unmatched. As DNA, the CDR3 is TGTGCCAGCAGAGCGAGAACGACAGGGGACGGGGAGCTGTTTTTT. Translating gives CASRARTTGDGELFF.

This chain connects TRBV7-2 to TRBJ1-1; D possibly corresponds to TRBD1 (5 bases). Germline CDR1 SGHTA, CDR2 FQGNSA. Trimming pared 8 bases from V and 0 bases from J, leaving 7 bases between. This CDR3 contains 12 residues. This CDR3 is CASGHLNTEAFF. DNA of the CDR3: TGTGCCAGCGGACATTTGAACACTGAAGCTTTCTTT.

This chain uses TRBV5-1 with TRBJ2-4, with D perhaps matching TRBD2 (6 bases). The ends were cut back, 0 bases at V and 8 bases at J, with 15 bases in the middle. The CDR3 length is 15 residues. Germline assignment: CDR1 SGHRS and CDR2 YFSETQ. CDR3 residues: CASSLAGTSPDIQYF. CDR3 DNA sequence: TGCGCCAGCAGCTTGGCCGGGACTTCCCCGGACATTCAGTACTTC.

Regarding this clone: Germline is not matched at one junction end, which may reflect a read error. The rearrangement links TRBV6-5 to TRBJ2-1; D remains ambiguous. Germline V gene sequence: CDR1 MNHEY, CDR2 SVGAGI. CDR3 length equals 15 residues. CDR3: CASSYPAPLDKEQFF. CDR3 bases: TGTGCCAGCAGTTATCCCGCCCCCTTAGACAAGGAGCAGTTCTTC.

This clone has only one observation. The DNA for the CDR3 is TGTGCCAGTCCGGTGGGGGCGAGCTCCTACGAGCAGTACTTC. This translates into CASPVGASSYEQYF. The rearrangement uses TRBV18 and TRBJ2-7, with D perhaps matching TRBD1 (6 bases). CDR3 length: 14 amino acids. CDR1 is KGHSH, CDR2 LQKENI, per germline. Trimming shortened V by 9 bases and J by 0 bases, and 15 bases separated the two germline ends.

This clone was detected only once. This rearrangement joins TRBV7-9 to TRBJ2-1; TRBD2 agrees at 10 bases. Trimming at V came to 4 bases and at J to 7 bases, leaving 7 bases not matched to a gene. Germline V gene lookup returns CDR1 SEHNR and CDR2 FQNEAQ (reference sequence). The CDR3 has 15 amino acids. The CDR3 here is CASSSKREGRNEQFF. Written as DNA, the CDR3 is TGTGCCAGCAGCTCGAAGCGGGAGGGCCGAAATGAGCAGTTCTTC.

This chain links TRBV6-1 with TRBJ2-1; TRBD2 is a possible D gene (7 bases). CDR1 is MNHNS, CDR2 SASEGT, per germline. The CDR3 is made up of 14 amino acids. Trimming removed 4 bases at V and 3 bases at J, with 10 bases between. DNA of the CDR3: TGTGCCAGCAGTGCGAGGGGGGGCTACAATGAGCAGTTCTTC. It yields the protein CASSARGGYNEQFF.

This clone has just one count. The chain links TRBV28 to TRBJ1-4; D is unresolved. Between the trimmed V and J ends, which lost 5 bases and 2 bases, there was a span of 12 bases. The CDR3 spans 15 residues. The germline CDR1 and CDR2 sequences are MDHEN and SYDVKM. This chain's CDR3 is CASSLARETNEKLFF. CDR3 DNA: TGTGCCAGCAGTCTAGCCCGGGAGACTAATGAAAAACTGTTTTTT.

This chain links TRBV5-1 with TRBJ2-5, with unresolved D. The end of the DNA fits TRBJ2-7 better, so the J call may be wrong. The CDR3 totals 13 residues. From germline, CDR1 is SGHRS and CDR2 YFSETQ. CDR3 sequence: CASSFSGTYEQYF. The CDR3 bases are TGCGCCAGCAGCTTCTCCGGTACCTACGAGCAGTACTTC.

The chain couples TRBV15 to TRBJ2-7; possibly TRBD2 for D (6 bases). Deletions cut 3 bases from V and 9 bases from J, with 18 bases between. The CDR3 runs 14 residues. CDR1 and CDR2 from the germline V gene are LNHNV and YYDKDF (reference sequence). CDR3 residues: CATSSQLLAGGQYF. CDR3 in DNA: TGTGCCACCAGCAGCCAACTACTAGCCGGCGGGCAGTACTTC.

CDR3 region: CASSSTLREQYF. The CDR3 nucleotides read TGTGCCAGCAGCTCGACCCTGCGGGAGCAGTACTTC. The gene calls are TRBV28 and TRBJ2-7; D call uncertain. Germline V gene data show CDR1 as MDHEN and CDR2 as SYDVKM. The CDR3 has 12 amino acids. Trimming removed 6 bases at V and 7 bases at J, with 13 bases between.

This chain joins TRBV27 and TRBJ1-6, with D perhaps TRBD1 (6 bases). Germline values: CDR1 MNHEY, CDR2 SMNVEV (reference sequence). There are 17 residues in the CDR3. Trimming took off 1 base at V and 1 base at J, with 11 bases between the two ends. This CDR3 reads CASSLYVRGSYNSPLHF. The CDR3 nucleotides are TGTGCCAGCAGTTTATACGTCAGGGGTTCCTATAATTCACCCCTCCACTTT.

The chain couples TRBV27 to TRBJ1-5; 9 nucleotides line up with TRBD1. The CDR3 length is 15 residues. With 6 bases clipped from V and 5 bases from J, the junction kept 8 bases outside the gene matches. CDR1 is MNHEY and CDR2 is SMNVEV in the germline V gene (reference sequence). The DNA of the CDR3 is TGTGCCAGCAGAGATGGGACAGGGACCTATCAGCCCCAGCATTTT. Protein sequence: CASRDGTGTYQPQHF.

This clone has only one observation. The rearrangement uses TRBV6-5 and TRBJ2-7; possible D gene TRBD1, 5 bases. This CDR3 has 15 residues. The V gene lost 6 bases and the J gene lost 3 bases, with 18 bases spanning the gap. Germline-derived CDR1 and CDR2 are MNHEY and SVGAGI. The CDR3 is CASRLFPRVHYEQYF. The CDR3 region has the DNA TGTGCCAGCAGACTCTTCCCCAGGGTACACTACGAGCAGTACTTC.

CDR3 nucleotides: TGTGCCAGTAGTATAACCGCCCAGGGGGGCACTGAAGCTTTCTTT. As protein: CASSITAQGGTEAFF. The J gene is TRBJ1-1, the V gene TRBV19; TRBD1 aligns across 7 bases. Losses at the gene ends were 2 bases for V and 4 bases for J; bases not matched to a gene: 7. CDR3 size: 15 residues. Germline V gene data show CDR1 as LNHDA and CDR2 as SQIVND (reference sequence). The variable domain in full, with the rest retrieved from reference TRBV19 and TRBJ1-1, is DGGITQSPKYLFRKEGQNVTLSCEQNLNHDAMYWYRQDPGQGLRLIYYSQIVNDFQKGDIAEGYSVSREKKESFPLTVTSAQKNPTAFYLCASSITAQGGTEAFFGQGTRLTVV.

This clone was counted a single time. The J gene is TRBJ2-7, the V gene TRBV7-2, with 7 bases lining up with TRBD2. The CDR3 runs to 16 residues. The trim removed 0 bases at V and 7 bases at J, leaving 12 bases unmatched. In germline, CDR1 is SGHTA, CDR2 FQGNSA. CDR3 region: CASSLARASGALEQYF. In nucleotides, the CDR3 is TGTGCCAGCAGCTTAGCGAGGGCTAGCGGTGCTTTGGAGCAGTACTTC. The full variable domain, rest sourced from reference TRBV7-2 and TRBJ2-7, is GAGVSQSPSNKVTEKGKDVELRCDPISGHTALYWYRQSLGQGLEFLIYFQGNSAPDKSGLPSDRFSAERTGGSVSTLTIQRTQQEDSAVYLCASSLARASGALEQYFGPGTRLTVT.

The chain uses TRBV9 and TRBJ2-1; 12 nucleotides agree with TRBD2. The CDR3 runs 15 residues. From germline, CDR1 is SGDLS and CDR2 YYNGEE. Trimming at V came to 2 bases and at J to 8 bases, leaving 5 bases not matched to a gene. CDR3 sequence reads: CASSVTSGSWYEQFF. In nucleotides, the CDR3 is TGTGCCAGCAGCGTGACTAGCGGGAGTTGGTATGAGCAGTTCTTC.

The chain couples TRBV4-3 to TRBJ1-1; tentative D call: TRBD1 (6 bases). Germline values: CDR1 LGHNA, CDR2 YSLEER. The germline V and J ends were trimmed by 1 base and 0 bases, with 9 bases remaining between them. There are 15 residues in the CDR3. In DNA, the CDR3 is TGCGCCAGCAGCCAAGTCGACAGGATGAACACTGAAGCTTTCTTT. Residues: CASSQVDRMNTEAFF.

The chain is built from TRBV30 and TRBJ1-1; no definite D call. CDR1 is GTSNPN and CDR2 is SVGIG in the germline V gene (reference sequence). This CDR3 has 13 amino acids. Trimming stripped 1 base from V and 6 bases from J, with 12 bases between. CDR3 nucleotide sequence: TGTGCCTGGAGTGAGGCGGTCGGGGCTGAAGCTTTCTTT. Translating gives CAWSEAVGAEAFF.

J is TRBJ2-1 and V is TRBV30; D gene unclear. The germline gives CDR1 GTSNPN, CDR2 SVGIG (reference sequence). The CDR3 extends over 12 amino acids. V lost 3 bases and J 6 bases, leaving 9 bases between the germline ends. The CDR3 nucleotides read TGTGCCTGGAGGGTGTGGGCCAATGAGCAGTTCTTC. This gives the protein CAWRVWANEQFF.

CDR3 bases: TGCAGTGCCCCGAGGGGGGATACGCAGTATTTT. Its translation: CSAPRGDTQYF. J is TRBJ2-3 and V is TRBV20-1, with D perhaps TRBD1 (6 bases). The V gene's germline CDR1 is DFQATT and CDR2 SNEGSKA (reference sequence). Trimming left V 6 bases short and J 6 bases short, with 10 bases between. The CDR3 consists of 11 residues.

CDR3 region: CASSYSGHTLNQPQHF. The CDR3, as DNA: TGTGCCAGCAGTTACTCGGGACATACTTTGAATCAGCCCCAGCATTTT. The rearrangement links TRBV6-5 to TRBJ1-5; a weak D match, TRBD1 (6 bases). CDR1 is MNHEY, CDR2 SVGAGI, per germline. The CDR3 is 16 amino acids. Trimming removed 0 bases at V and 4 bases at J, with 13 bases between.